The rows below give T cell receptor beta chains drawn from one sample of a study of blood T cell repertoires in COVID-19. Profiled with immunoSEQ multiplex PCR; TCRdb holds only in-frame clones, not every one. The sample lists 15,000 or so clones; less than 85% were seen once. The sequenced sample was peripheral blood. Receptors originate from a man between 35 and 55 years old with active or convalescent COVID-19. CDR3s include the opening cysteine and the closing phenylalanine or tryptophan.

J gene,V gene,CDR3 protein
TRBJ1-1,TRBV5-1,CASSLGADHTEAFF
TRBJ2-1,TRBV2,CASSAEEQEQFF
TRBJ1-2,TRBV19,CASSIGSRLYGYTF
TRBJ1-3,TRBV3-1/TRBV3-2,CASSPRGTERNTIYF
TRBJ1-1,TRBV4-1,CASSQGAGRGSTEAFF
TRBJ2-5,TRBV6-5,CASSRLAGGHETQYF
TRBJ2-1,TRBV7-8,CASSLLRSSYNEQFF
TRBJ1-2,TRBV29-1,CSVEGRTVDYGYTF
TRBJ1-4,TRBV19,CASMRTPTGNEKLFF
TRBJ2-7,TRBV15,CATSRGPNWDRGREQYF
TRBJ1-4,TRBV7-2,CASSLGGPGEKLFF
TRBJ1-4,TRBV10-1,CASSAAGEEKLFF
TRBJ1-2,TRBV6-5,CASSYSRQGGGLGYTF
TRBJ2-7,TRBV27,CASSPWTALPGEQYF
TRBJ2-2,TRBV2,CASSEVGRTGELFF
TRBJ2-7,TRBV11-2,CASSLDPGAYEQYF
TRBJ1-1,TRBV6-5,CASSSTGNTEAFF
TRBJ2-1,TRBV19,CASSILSTGGGVYEQFF
TRBJ2-4,TRBV20-1,CSANRGNIQYF
TRBJ1-5,TRBV7-9,CASSEGSGQPQHF
TRBJ2-3,TRBV6-5,CASSQLDRSTDTQYF
TRBJ1-1,TRBV7-2,CASSFSRQSTEAFF
TRBJ1-2,TRBV15,CATSRGLSGGQTYGYTF
TRBJ2-1,TRBV6-5,CASRGVGGIVDEQFF
TRBJ1-5,TRBV6-5,CASCPGGNQPQHF
TRBJ1-6,TRBV5-6,CASSWQGGSVNSPLHF
TRBJ1-5,TRBV7-9,CASSTDGTGFDQPQHF
TRBJ2-5,TRBV11-2,CASSFGTGIETQYF
TRBJ1-1,TRBV7-2,CASSLAAGNTEAFF
TRBJ1-2,TRBV3-1/TRBV3-2,CASSRTGGRKGYTF
TRBJ2-3,TRBV4-3,CASSQALTGGGFREGDTQYF
TRBJ2-7,TRBV6-6,CASSFETGGAKYF
TRBJ1-6,TRBV6-1,CASSVATRSSYNSPLHF
TRBJ2-5,TRBV13,CASSEAEETQYF
TRBJ1-2,TRBV12-3/TRBV12-4,CASSLDRTSSYTF
TRBJ1-1,TRBV10-3,CAISDIAGGNTEAFF
TRBJ1-2,TRBV18,CASSPPTGDYYGYTF
TRBJ2-2,TRBV5-6,CASSSGTLYTGELFF
TRBJ1-1,TRBV5-1,CASSFTGENTEAFF
TRBJ2-3,TRBV25-1,CASSDGGDRVRDTQYF
TRBJ2-3,TRBV29-1,CSVEEGTPGDTQYF
TRBJ1-2,TRBV21-1,CASSKSYRGGGYTF
TRBJ1-4,TRBV4-1,CASSRESGQRGYRLFF
TRBJ2-2,TRBV24-1,CATSDLGRGLTGELFF
TRBJ2-1,TRBV5-1,CASSLGLAGGDEQFF
TRBJ1-1,TRBV7-3,CASSLAENTEAFF
TRBJ1-2,TRBV7-9,CASSSLGVGGGGYTF
TRBJ1-1,TRBV29-1,CSVEVEGREQKF
TRBJ2-1,TRBV7-2,CASSFPPNGASGANEQFF
TRBJ1-3,TRBV28,CASTGQLVSGNTIYF
TRBJ2-3,TRBV7-3,CASSQIPTSAATGTQYF